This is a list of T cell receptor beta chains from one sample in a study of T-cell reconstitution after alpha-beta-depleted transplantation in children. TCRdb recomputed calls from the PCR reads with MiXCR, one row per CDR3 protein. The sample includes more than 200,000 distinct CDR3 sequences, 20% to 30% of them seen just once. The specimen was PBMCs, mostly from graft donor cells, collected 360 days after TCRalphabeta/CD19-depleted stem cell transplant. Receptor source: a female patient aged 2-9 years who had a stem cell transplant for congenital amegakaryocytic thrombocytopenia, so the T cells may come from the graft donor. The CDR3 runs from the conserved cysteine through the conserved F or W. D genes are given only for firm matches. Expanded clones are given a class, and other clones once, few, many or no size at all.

cdr3_nt: TGCAGTGCCCTAGCGGGGGTATCCTACAATGAGCAGTTCTTC; cdr3_aa: CSALAGVSYNEQFF; v_call: TRBV20-1; clone_size: .; d_call: TRBD2; j_call: TRBJ2-1
cdr3_nt: TGCGCCAGCAGCCTCCGGGAGGTTATCGATGAGCAGTTCTTC; cdr3_aa: CASSLREVIDEQFF; v_call: TRBV5-1; clone_size: many; d_call: TRBD2; j_call: TRBJ2-1
cdr3_nt: TGCGCCAGCAGCTACTTGACCTCGGCCACAGATACGCAGTATTTT; cdr3_aa: CASSYLTSATDTQYF; v_call: TRBV5-1; clone_size: .; d_call: .; j_call: TRBJ2-3
cdr3_nt: TGTGCCAGCAGCCAAGATTGGGCGGTTAAGGGAGAGACCCAGTACTTC; cdr3_aa: CASSQDWAVKGETQYF; v_call: TRBV14; clone_size: many; d_call: .; j_call: TRBJ2-5
cdr3_nt: TGTGCCAGCAGCTTAGATGGTAGCACAGATACGCAGTATTTT; cdr3_aa: CASSLDGSTDTQYF; v_call: TRBV7-2; clone_size: few; d_call: .; j_call: TRBJ2-3
cdr3_nt: TGCAGTGCCATTGAGTGGAGGGGCCCAGACAGGGTCTACAATGAGCAGTTCTTC; cdr3_aa: CSAIEWRGPDRVYNEQFF; v_call: TRBV20-1; clone_size: few; d_call: .; j_call: TRBJ2-1
cdr3_nt: TGTGCCAGCAGTTTCCGTCAGGGGGCACCCACTGAAGCTTTCTTT; cdr3_aa: CASSFRQGAPTEAFF; v_call: TRBV28; clone_size: .; d_call: TRBD1; j_call: TRBJ1-1
cdr3_nt: TGTGCCAGCAGTACGGGACTGATTCAGTACTTC; cdr3_aa: CASSTGLIQYF; v_call: TRBV28; clone_size: .; d_call: .; j_call: TRBJ2-4
cdr3_nt: TGTGCCAGCAGCTTACAGGGTGACTATGGCTACACCTTC; cdr3_aa: CASSLQGDYGYTF; v_call: TRBV7-9; clone_size: .; d_call: .; j_call: TRBJ1-2
cdr3_nt: TGTGCCAGCAGCTTAGTTGGCAGGGCGAACACTGAAGCTTTCTTT; cdr3_aa: CASSLVGRANTEAFF; v_call: TRBV7-2; clone_size: .; d_call: .; j_call: TRBJ1-1
cdr3_nt: TGTGCCAGCAGCCTTTTTAGTTTTGGGTACAATGAGCAGTTCTTC; cdr3_aa: CASSLFSFGYNEQFF; v_call: TRBV28; clone_size: .; d_call: .; j_call: TRBJ2-1
cdr3_nt: TGCGCCAGCAGCTTGGTTAGGGGGTCTGGGGCCAACGTCCTGACTTTC; cdr3_aa: CASSLVRGSGANVLTF; v_call: TRBV5-1; clone_size: .; d_call: .; j_call: TRBJ2-6
cdr3_nt: TGTGCCATCAGTGGGCAGGGGGCACAGGAGACCCAGTACTTC; cdr3_aa: CAISGQGAQETQYF; v_call: TRBV10-3; clone_size: few; d_call: TRBD1; j_call: TRBJ2-5
cdr3_nt: TGCGCCAGCAGTCCGGGACTAGCGGGATCCCACGAGCAGTACTTC; cdr3_aa: CASSPGLAGSHEQYF; v_call: TRBV10-2; clone_size: .; d_call: TRBD2; j_call: TRBJ2-7
cdr3_nt: TGTGCCAGCAGCATTGGGACTAGCCGAATCACAGATACGCAGTATTTT; cdr3_aa: CASSIGTSRITDTQYF; v_call: TRBV12-3/TRBV12-4; clone_size: few; d_call: TRBD2; j_call: TRBJ2-3
cdr3_nt: TGTGCCAGCAGCTTGATGGGGCCAAGGGTCAATGAGCAGTTCTTC; cdr3_aa: CASSLMGPRVNEQFF; v_call: TRBV3-1; clone_size: .; d_call: .; j_call: TRBJ2-1
cdr3_nt: TGCGCCAGCAGCCAAGATCCGGCAGGGGAGTTTAGCTACACCTTC; cdr3_aa: CASSQDPAGEFSYTF; v_call: TRBV4-1; clone_size: few; d_call: .; j_call: TRBJ1-2
cdr3_nt: TGCAGTGCTTTCCGGGACAACTACAATGAGCAGTTCTTC; cdr3_aa: CSAFRDNYNEQFF; v_call: TRBV20-1; clone_size: .; d_call: .; j_call: TRBJ2-1
cdr3_nt: TGTGCCAGTAGCCCGAGAGGGACTAGCTCTTCCTACGAGCAGTACTTC; cdr3_aa: CASSPRGTSSSYEQYF; v_call: TRBV19; clone_size: .; d_call: TRBD2; j_call: TRBJ2-7
cdr3_nt: TGTGCCACCAGTGCGGGGATAGAGCAGTTCTTC; cdr3_aa: CATSAGIEQFF; v_call: TRBV15; clone_size: few; d_call: .; j_call: TRBJ2-1
cdr3_nt: TGCAGCGTTGAAGATCAGGTTCCCCATTTTAGGAATGAGCAGTTCTTC; cdr3_aa: CSVEDQVPHFRNEQFF; v_call: TRBV29-1; clone_size: .; d_call: .; j_call: TRBJ2-1
cdr3_nt: TGTGCCAGCAGCTCCGACTTGGCAGATACGCAGTATTTT; cdr3_aa: CASSSDLADTQYF; v_call: TRBV7-7; clone_size: .; d_call: .; j_call: TRBJ2-3
cdr3_nt: TGTGCCAGCACCGATCAGGCCGGGAGCCTTAATGAAAAACTGTTTTTT; cdr3_aa: CASTDQAGSLNEKLFF; v_call: TRBV6-1; clone_size: .; d_call: .; j_call: TRBJ1-4